Presented here are 20 T cell receptor beta chains from one specimen sequenced in a study of T cell changes during pregnancy in multiple sclerosis. Produced via immunoSEQ multiplex PCR; TCRdb's table is partial and in-frame only. The sample shows about 46,000 clones, around 90% of them seen only once. Sequenced material: CD4+ T cells from peripheral blood mononuclear cells, taken after pregnancy. The receptors were gathered from a female donor with multiple sclerosis, enrolled in a pregnancy study.

The chain couples TRBV13 to TRBJ2-6; 8 bases are a match to TRBD1. CDR3 length: 19 amino acids. V was clipped by 3 bases and J by 2 bases; unmatched bases: 12. Germline V gives CDR1 PRHDT, CDR2 FYEKMQ (reference sequence). The CDR3 bases are TGTGCCAGCAGCTTCGTTTCCGACAGGGGAGCTCCTGGGGCCAACGTCCTGACTTTC. Translated, it gives CASSFVSDRGAPGANVLTF. Complete variable domain (other parts from reference TRBV13 and TRBJ2-6): AAGVIQSPRHLIKEKRETATLKCYPIPRHDTVYWYQQGPGQDPQFLISFYEKMQSDKGSIPDRFSAQQFSDYHSELNMSSLELGDSALYFCASSFVSDRGAPGANVLTFGAGSRLTVL.

The rearrangement links TRBV27 to TRBJ2-1; 14 bases agree with TRBD2. The V gene end was trimmed by 3 bases and the J gene end by 8 bases; junction bases not matched to a gene: 6. Germline V gene data show CDR1 as MNHEY and CDR2 as SMNVEV (reference sequence). This CDR3 has 16 residues. The CDR3 DNA reads TGTGCCAGCAGTTTTTATGGGACTAGCGGGAGCGATGAGCAGTTCTTC. Amino acid sequence: CASSFYGTSGSDEQFF.

This clone has a handful of counts. The V and J genes are TRBV29-1 and TRBJ1-1, with 8 nucleotides matching TRBD1. V dropped 7 bases and J dropped 0; count of bases not matched to a gene: 4. CDR1 is SQVTM and CDR2 is ANQGSEA in the germline V gene. The CDR3 is 13 residues long. Here the CDR3 reads CSGRTGMNTEAFF. In nucleotides, the CDR3 is TGCAGCGGTCGGACAGGGATGAACACTGAAGCTTTCTTT.

This chain links TRBV18 with TRBJ1-5; no reliable D call. This CDR3 is 16 amino acids long. CDR1 and CDR2 (germline): KGHSH, LQKENI. V lost 3 bases, J lost 0 bases, and 12 bases lay in between. The CDR3 bases are TGTGCCAGCTCACCTCTCTCCCAGATTAGCAATCAGCCCCAGCATTTT. Its translation: CASSPLSQISNQPQHF.

The gene calls are TRBV28 and TRBJ1-2; D is possibly TRBD1 (6 bases). CDR1 is MDHEN and CDR2 is SYDVKM in the germline V gene. Trimming stripped 2 bases from V and 9 bases from J, with 10 bases between. CDR3 length equals 12 residues. The CDR3 sequence is CASSLPRGRYTF. In nucleotides, the CDR3 is TGTGCCAGCAGTTTACCCAGGGGCCGCTACACCTTC.

This clone was counted a single time. This chain's CDR3 is CASRTGGYEQYF. CDR3 sequence (DNA): TGTGCCAGCCGGACAGGGGGCTACGAGCAGTACTTC. V is TRBV28 and J is TRBJ2-7; 10 bases agree with TRBD1. Germline lookup yields CDR1 MDHEN and CDR2 SYDVKM. The V gene end was trimmed by 8 bases and the J gene end by 3 bases; junction bases not matched to a gene: 1. The CDR3 spans 12 residues.

This rearrangement joins TRBV15 to TRBJ1-2; possibly TRBD1 for D (6 bases). The germline gives CDR1 LNHNV, CDR2 YYDKDF (reference sequence). This CDR3 is built from 14 residues. V was pared by 1 base and J by 4 bases, with 10 bases between. The CDR3 region is CATSRAGQSYGYTF. The CDR3 DNA reads as TGTGCCACCAGCAGAGCAGGACAGAGCTATGGCTACACCTTC.

This clone was seen only once. The J gene is TRBJ2-7, the V gene TRBV10-1; 7 nucleotides match TRBD2. This CDR3 region has 15 residues. V lost 3 bases and J lost 2; bases outside the gene matches: 7. Germline V lookup: CDR1 WNHNN, CDR2 SYGVQD (reference sequence). CDR3 sequence (DNA): TGCGCCAGCAGTGACGTGTCTAGCGGCACCTACGAGCAGTACTTC. Amino acids: CASSDVSSGTYEQYF.

This chain joins TRBV7-9 and TRBJ1-1; D perhaps matches TRBD1 (6 bases). V lost 1 base and J 0 bases, leaving 9 bases between the germline ends. Germline V gives CDR1 SEHNR, CDR2 FQNEAQ (reference sequence). The CDR3 totals 15 residues. CDR3 protein: CASSLGGHMNTEAFF. The CDR3 DNA is TGTGCCAGCAGCTTAGGGGGACACATGAACACTGAAGCTTTCTTT.

The chain links TRBV5-1 to TRBJ2-7, with 8 bases aligning to TRBD1. J gave up 2 bases and V 6 bases, and 1 base lay outside the gene matches. Germline V gene sequence: CDR1 SGHRS, CDR2 YFSETQ. The CDR3 length is 12 residues. The CDR3 DNA reads as TGCGCCAGCACGGGACAGGCCTACGAGCAGTACTTC. Protein sequence: CASTGQAYEQYF.

This clone was recorded once. This chain uses TRBV7-8 with TRBJ2-3, with 8 nucleotides matching TRBD1. V was pared by 1 base and J by 3 bases, with 3 bases of the junction left unmatched. Germline lookup yields CDR1 SGHVS and CDR2 FQNEAQ. CDR3 size: 15 residues. The CDR3 sequence: CASSLGDRITDTQYF. DNA for the CDR3: TGTGCCAGCAGCTTAGGGGACAGGATAACAGATACGCAGTATTTT.

J is TRBJ2-3 and V is TRBV7-2; 7 nucleotides match TRBD2. The germline V gene has CDR1 SGHTA and CDR2 FQGNSA. This CDR3 comprises 15 residues. V shed 6 bases and J 0 bases; nucleotides not matched to a gene: 6. The CDR3 nucleotides read TGTGCCAGCAGTATAGCGGGCAGAAGCACAGATACGCAGTATTTT. This codes for CASSIAGRSTDTQYF.

The chain is built from TRBV28 and TRBJ1-5, with 9 bases matching TRBD1. CDR3 length equals 16 residues. Germline lookup yields CDR1 MDHEN and CDR2 SYDVKM. Unmatched junction bases numbered 8, after V lost 5 bases and J lost 3 bases. Here the CDR3 DNA reads TGTGCCAGCAGTACCCGGGACAGGGCGATCAATCAGCCCCAGCATTTT. It specifies CASSTRDRAINQPQHF.

The genes are TRBV19 and TRBJ1-2; TRBD1 matches 11 bases. With V trimmed by 0 bases and J by 9 bases, 3 bases remained unmatched. Per the germline V gene, CDR1 is LNHDA and CDR2 is SQIVND (reference sequence). The CDR3 consists of 14 residues. CDR3 DNA: TGTGCCAGTAGTATAGAAGGACAGGGGGCGAGCTACACCTTC. It encodes CASSIEGQGASYTF.

The gene calls are TRBV27 and TRBJ2-7, with 7 bases lining up with TRBD1. From germline, CDR1 is MNHEY and CDR2 SMNVEV (reference sequence). The ends lost 6 bases at V and 2 bases at J; junction bases unmatched: 4. The CDR3 is made up of 13 amino acids. CDR3 in DNA: TGTGCCAGCAGCCCGACAGGGACCTACGAGCAGTACTTC. Residues: CASSPTGTYEQYF.

The chain carries TRBV28 and TRBJ2-1, with 7 positions matching TRBD1. This CDR3 is 15 amino acids long. Germline V gene sequence: CDR1 MDHEN, CDR2 SYDVKM. V lost 7 bases to trimming and J lost 3 bases; unmatched junction nucleotides: 9. The CDR3 coding sequence is TGTGCCAGCACCCTCAAGGGGGACAGCTACAATGAGCAGTTCTTC. It specifies CASTLKGDSYNEQFF.

The chain links TRBV6-5 to TRBJ1-1; no definite D call. Germline V CDR1 and CDR2: MNHEY, SVGAGI. There are 10 residues in the CDR3. The germline V and J ends were trimmed by 9 bases and 12 bases, with 14 bases remaining between them. CDR3 DNA: TGTGCCAGGGGAGGGCTCCCGCCTTTCTTT. Protein product: CARGGLPPFF.

The chain couples TRBV19 to TRBJ1-3; D gene ambiguous. Germline CDR1 LNHDA, CDR2 SQIVND (reference sequence). The CDR3 runs 14 residues. V dropped 0 bases and J dropped 0 bases, with 3 bases sitting between them. CDR3 amino acids: CASSIDSSGNTIYF. DNA for the CDR3: TGTGCCAGTAGTATAGACAGCTCTGGAAACACCATATATTTT.

This sequence joins TRBV5-1 and TRBJ2-6; maybe TRBD1 (5 bases). CDR3 length: 17 residues. CDR1 SGHRS and CDR2 YFSETQ come from the germline V gene. The V end lost 0 bases, the J end lost 3 bases, and 13 bases lay between the germline ends. This chain's CDR3 is CASSLEGVQGGANVLTF. CDR3 bases: TGCGCCAGCAGCTTGGAAGGGGTCCAGGGTGGGGCCAACGTCCTGACTTTC.

This sequence joins TRBV23-1 and TRBJ1-1; D call uncertain. TRBV23-1 has ORF status, its function being uncertain. This CDR3 comprises 11 residues. Trimming took off 6 bases at V and 3 bases at J, with 5 bases between the two ends. CDR3 nucleotides: TGCGCCAGCAGACCGGACACTGAAGCTTTCTTT. It encodes CASRPDTEAFF.